Listed below are T cell receptor beta chains from one sample, sequenced in a study of blood T cell repertoires in COVID-19. Libraries were prepared by immunoSEQ multiplex PCR; TCRdb keeps only in-frame clonotypes and omits some of them. The sample includes 170,000 or so clones, 80% to 85% of them seen just once. Sequences were obtained from peripheral blood. These receptors were collected from a woman between 35 and 50 years old with COVID-19, enrolled during active disease. Both conserved end residues are part of each CDR3. The D gene is left open where the match is weak. The size field is filled for only some rows; it gives once, few, many or a size class.

D gene: TRBD1
V gene: TRBV27
clone size: once
J gene: TRBJ1-4
CDR3 protein: CAGQGVLFF

D gene: TRBD1
V gene: TRBV27
clone size: NA
J gene: TRBJ1-1
CDR3 protein: CASSALRDRGQYNEAFF

D gene: TRBD2
V gene: TRBV6-4
clone size: once
J gene: TRBJ2-1
CDR3 protein: CASSFPELAEIYNEQFF

D gene: TRBD1
V gene: TRBV29-1
clone size: once
J gene: TRBJ1-2
CDR3 protein: CSVEVGGAAGLYGYTF

D gene: TRBD2
V gene: TRBV2
clone size: NA
J gene: TRBJ2-5
CDR3 protein: CVGREREVAGTQYF

D gene: NA
V gene: TRBV28
clone size: NA
J gene: TRBJ2-5
CDR3 protein: CASSEVAGQETQYF

D gene: TRBD1
V gene: TRBV10-3
clone size: once
J gene: TRBJ1-1
CDR3 protein: CAISASPGQGDTEAFF

D gene: NA
V gene: TRBV4-1
clone size: NA
J gene: TRBJ1-5
CDR3 protein: CASSQGHGAGGNQPQHF

D gene: NA
V gene: TRBV7-9
clone size: NA
J gene: TRBJ1-5
CDR3 protein: CASSLAGADQPQHF

D gene: TRBD1
V gene: TRBV28
clone size: once
J gene: TRBJ1-1
CDR3 protein: CASSMNRGRSTEAFF

D gene: NA
V gene: TRBV27
clone size: NA
J gene: TRBJ1-1
CDR3 protein: CATLMYTEAFF

D gene: TRBD1
V gene: TRBV10-2
clone size: NA
J gene: TRBJ1-4
CDR3 protein: CASSETGVAANEKLFF

D gene: TRBD2
V gene: TRBV19
clone size: once
J gene: TRBJ2-1
CDR3 protein: CASTKTSGPYNEQFF

D gene: NA
V gene: TRBV27
clone size: NA
J gene: TRBJ2-4
CDR3 protein: CASSLLGRHSKNIQYF

D gene: TRBD1
V gene: TRBV2
clone size: NA
J gene: TRBJ1-4
CDR3 protein: CASSWDRDIYNEKLFF

D gene: NA
V gene: TRBV5-5
clone size: NA
J gene: TRBJ2-5
CDR3 protein: CASSLDTGLQETQYF

D gene: NA
V gene: TRBV7-8
clone size: NA
J gene: TRBJ2-5
CDR3 protein: CASSLIEETQYF

D gene: NA
V gene: TRBV5-6
clone size: NA
J gene: TRBJ1-5
CDR3 protein: CASSPGFLGGQPQHF

D gene: TRBD2
V gene: TRBV27
clone size: NA
J gene: TRBJ2-3
CDR3 protein: CASSYLGGGTDTQYF

D gene: NA
V gene: TRBV9
clone size: NA
J gene: TRBJ1-1
CDR3 protein: CASSVGAVLNTEAFF

D gene: TRBD1
V gene: TRBV19
clone size: NA
J gene: TRBJ1-1
CDR3 protein: CASSADRVGAFF

D gene: TRBD1
V gene: TRBV7-9
clone size: NA
J gene: TRBJ1-5
CDR3 protein: CASTSGTGRAQHF

D gene: NA
V gene: TRBV28
clone size: NA
J gene: TRBJ1-2
CDR3 protein: CASRLPGGRYGYTF

D gene: NA
V gene: TRBV18
clone size: NA
J gene: TRBJ1-5
CDR3 protein: CASSPGGKSNQPQHF

D gene: TRBD1
V gene: TRBV9
clone size: NA
J gene: TRBJ1-1
CDR3 protein: CASSVETGANTEAFF

D gene: NA
V gene: TRBV11-2
clone size: NA
J gene: TRBJ1-1
CDR3 protein: CASSFYGGSNTEAFF

D gene: NA
V gene: TRBV5-1
clone size: NA
J gene: TRBJ1-2
CDR3 protein: CASSLGQHYGYTF

D gene: NA
V gene: TRBV5-1
clone size: NA
J gene: TRBJ2-7
CDR3 protein: CASSLATSSYEQYF

D gene: NA
V gene: TRBV6-5
clone size: NA
J gene: TRBJ2-3
CDR3 protein: CASTTGVPDTQYF

D gene: NA
V gene: TRBV4-1
clone size: NA
J gene: TRBJ1-4
CDR3 protein: CASSQVGTREKLFF

D gene: NA
V gene: TRBV5-1
clone size: NA
J gene: TRBJ2-7
CDR3 protein: CASSPPVTYEQYF

D gene: NA
V gene: TRBV6-4
clone size: NA
J gene: TRBJ1-1
CDR3 protein: CASSRHRETEAFF

D gene: TRBD1
V gene: TRBV5-6
clone size: NA
J gene: TRBJ2-1
CDR3 protein: CASSLLGQGLDEQFF

D gene: NA
V gene: TRBV4-1
clone size: NA
J gene: TRBJ2-2
CDR3 protein: CASSYQGQNTGELFF

D gene: TRBD1
V gene: TRBV12-3/TRBV12-4
clone size: NA
J gene: TRBJ1-5
CDR3 protein: CANGQGSQPQHF

D gene: TRBD2
V gene: TRBV7-7
clone size: few
J gene: TRBJ2-3
CDR3 protein: CASSLEGAGADTQYF

D gene: TRBD1
V gene: TRBV10-1
clone size: once
J gene: TRBJ1-1
CDR3 protein: CASSPGQVLVGTEAFF

D gene: TRBD1
V gene: TRBV2
clone size: NA
J gene: TRBJ1-2
CDR3 protein: CAILSRDRGLGGYTF

D gene: NA
V gene: TRBV2
clone size: NA
J gene: TRBJ2-7
CDR3 protein: CARGKRTGEQYF

D gene: NA
V gene: TRBV15
clone size: NA
J gene: TRBJ2-7
CDR3 protein: CATSRELGASYEQYF

D gene: TRBD1
V gene: TRBV6-5
clone size: NA
J gene: TRBJ1-2
CDR3 protein: CAGQGDYGYTF

D gene: NA
V gene: TRBV24-1
clone size: NA
J gene: TRBJ1-4
CDR3 protein: CATSDSGALNEKLFF

D gene: TRBD1
V gene: TRBV27
clone size: NA
J gene: TRBJ2-7
CDR3 protein: CASSPGTGASKYSVEQYF

D gene: TRBD1
V gene: TRBV5-6
clone size: NA
J gene: TRBJ1-2
CDR3 protein: CASSLEDRGRYTF

D gene: TRBD1
V gene: TRBV15
clone size: few
J gene: TRBJ1-1
CDR3 protein: CATSRATGGLTEAFF

D gene: TRBD2
V gene: TRBV16
clone size: once
J gene: TRBJ2-7
CDR3 protein: CASSQSGLAGSYEQYF

D gene: TRBD1
V gene: TRBV2
clone size: once
J gene: TRBJ2-7
CDR3 protein: CASSESQGAPYEQYF

D gene: NA
V gene: TRBV27
clone size: NA
J gene: TRBJ1-1
CDR3 protein: CASSLSWGAEAFF

D gene: NA
V gene: TRBV18
clone size: once
J gene: TRBJ2-6
CDR3 protein: CASSPLDTASGANVLTF

D gene: NA
V gene: TRBV6-5
clone size: once
J gene: TRBJ1-2
CDR3 protein: CATFGEVGYTF